Below, one T cell receptor (beta chain) is given with its context. Its antigen is unidentified. The sample originates from a study of cytomegalovirus exposure and HLA in healthy donors. Turning to the study itself: In terms of ancestry, the Caucasian-associated cluster contained around 79% of the approximately 400 genotyped donors. Overall study results and limits: Clonal expansion was found to be greater in HLA-associated TCR beta chains than in equally common others in a later analysis. TCR beta sequences reportedly predicted most subjects' HLA-A and HLA-B alleles accurately.

The PCR had 60 Vbeta and 13 Jbeta primers. Original data processing: The count from a later analysis was about 80 million unique TCR beta chains, some 12 million of them shared. The table came from immunoSEQ multiplex PCR; TCRdb's copy has only in-frame clones and leaves some out. That table gives V, J and clone size, and the DNA gave D and trimming. The sample consists of about 96,000 clones, about four fifths of them appearing once. Per germline, CDR1 SGHRS and CDR2 YFSETQ. The CDR3 runs 15 residues. V lost 4 bases to trimming and J lost 8 bases, with 18 bases between them. This sequence originates from an older woman in good health and CMV-seropositive. Sequenced input: PBMCs. The chain uses TRBV5-1 and TRBJ1-4; TRBD1 might be the D (6 bases). The CDR3 reads CASSIETGSWEKLFF. The CDR3 nucleotides read TGCGCCAGCAGCATCGAGACAGGCTCGTGGGAAAAACTGTTTTTT.